A single sample is the source of the 10 T cell receptor beta chains below, sequenced in a study of low-dose radiotherapy and immunotherapy resistance in tumors (dated by TCRdb to about 2022). The time point label on this specimen signifies: before trial treatment. The instrument given in TCRdb is Illumina MiniSeq. First-strand cDNA was synthesized with Superscript III and a set of TRAV- and TRBV-specific primers, covering both TCRalpha and TCRbeta chains. TCRs were amplified with Phusion for 20 to 25 PCR cycles, with a constant-region primer paired with the adapter attached to the V primers. The public reads were reprocessed in TCRdb via fastp at Q25 and MiXCR, keeping in-frame beta chains. Rows matching on CDR3 protein sequence are summarized as one entry with the most common DNA and genes. This sample lists 80,000 to 95,000 distinct CDR3 sequences; roughly a tenth were detected once. The ten largest clones capture under 1.1% of the sample.

This specimen consisted of PBMCs, obtained before treatment. The source is a male donor with prostate cancer.

This clonotype was detected many times. The chain employs TRBV20-1 and TRBJ2-2; D gene uncertain. Per the germline V gene, CDR1 is DFQATT and CDR2 is SNEGSKA (reference sequence). The CDR3 totals 13 residues. V was pared by 3 bases and J by 0 bases, with 5 bases between. The CDR3 nucleotides are TGCAGTGCTAGGTCCGCGAACACCGGGGAGCTGTTTTTT. It codes for CSARSANTGELFF.

This clonotype was found once. Because the CDR3's place on the DNA is in doubt, the DNA is left out and the CDR3 is given as listed by TCRdb. The genes are TRBV28 and TRBJ2-2; TRBD1 is the table's D call, not checked against the DNA. Including both end residues, the CDR3 is 14 amino acids long. Germline V gene sequence: CDR1 MDHEN, CDR2 SYDVKM. CDR3 protein: CASTDRGVSGSCFF.

Ten or more counts support this clonotype. The rearrangement joins TRBV4-1 to TRBJ1-1, with a tentative D call TRBD1 (6 bases). Per germline, CDR1 MGHRA and CDR2 YSYEKL. Trimming removed 4 bases at V and 4 bases at J, with 10 bases between. There are 13 residues in the CDR3. The CDR3 spells CASSRDIATEAFF. In nucleotides, the CDR3 is TGCGCCAGCAGCCGGGACATTGCCACTGAAGCTTTCTTT.

This clonotype has at least ten counts. V usage is TRBV20-1 and J usage is TRBJ1-1; 8 nucleotides match TRBD1. The CDR3 has 16 residues. Germline CDR1 is DFQATT and CDR2 is SNEGSKA (reference sequence). The ends lost 0 bases at V and 5 bases at J; junction bases unmatched: 11. Here the CDR3 DNA reads TGCAGTGCTAGAGATCCCGGGCAGGGGGCTTGGACTGAAGCTTTCTTT. Residues: CSARDPGQGAWTEAFF.

This clonotype has only a few counts. The genes are TRBV20-1 and TRBJ1-5; D is undetermined. The V end was cut by 6 bases, the J end by 4 bases, with 10 bases between. This CDR3 region has 12 residues. The germline gives CDR1 DFQATT, CDR2 SNEGSKA (reference sequence). The CDR3 bases are TGCAGTGCCCCGGCCCTAAATCAGCCCCAGCATTTT. Residues: CSAPALNQPQHF.

This clonotype occurred many times. The chain employs TRBV7-9 and TRBJ1-4, with 9 positions matching TRBD1. In germline, CDR1 is SEHNR, CDR2 FQNEAQ (reference sequence). Germline trimming cut 5 bases from V and 2 bases from J; bases unmatched to any gene: 3. The CDR3 length is 15 residues. Written as DNA, the CDR3 is TGTGCCAGCAGCCCAGGACAGGGGACTAATGAAAAACTGTTTTTT. Its protein is CASSPGQGTNEKLFF.

This clonotype was seen many times. This rearrangement joins TRBV20-1 to TRBJ2-1; TRBD2 matches 9 bases. Germline V lookup: CDR1 DFQATT, CDR2 SNEGSKA (reference sequence). The CDR3 loop spans 16 amino acids. The junction had 15 bases not matched to a gene; V was cut back by 2 bases and J by 10 bases. Written as DNA, the CDR3 is TGCAGTGCTAGAAGTCATAGTAGCGGGAGTCCCAACGAGCAGTTCTTC. This sequence encodes CSARSHSSGSPNEQFF.

This clonotype was recorded many times. This chain connects TRBV29-1 to TRBJ2-5; D not resolved. The CDR3 sequence is 14 residues long. The germline V gene encodes CDR1 SQVTM and CDR2 ANQGSEA. V was cut by 1 base and J by 5 bases, with 14 bases left in between. CDR3 loop: CSVEAPSSMETQYF. The CDR3 coding sequence is TGCAGCGTTGAAGCCCCGAGCAGCATGGAGACCCAGTACTTC. Full variable domain (outside the CDR3, taken from reference TRBV29-1 and TRBJ2-5): SAVISQKPSRDICQRGTSLTIQCQVDSQVTMMFWYRQQPGQSLTLIATANQGSEATYESGFVIDKFPISRPNLTFSTLTVSNMSPEDSSIYLCSVEAPSSMETQYFGPGTRLLVL.

This clonotype was found a few times. The chain uses TRBV2 and TRBJ2-2; D is ambiguous. V was clipped by 4 bases and J by 6 bases, with 9 bases between them. Germline CDR1 is SNHLY and CDR2 is FYNNEI. The CDR3 loop spans 13 amino acids. The CDR3 sequence is CASSVSPPGELFF. In DNA, the CDR3 is TGTGCCAGCAGTGTCTCCCCCCCCGGGGAGCTGTTTTTT.

The chain uses TRBV10-3 and TRBJ2-7, with 7 positions matching TRBD2. The CDR3 consists of 13 residues. Germline V CDR1 and CDR2: ENHRY, SYGVKD. V lost 7 bases and J lost 5; bases outside the gene matches: 8. The CDR3 nucleotides read TGTGCCATCACTCCCGGGGCGGGGGACGAGCAGTACTTC. It codes for CAITPGAGDEQYF.